These 3 T cell receptor beta chains came from one sample sequenced in a study of neurological immune-mediated disorders. Time point: longitudinal time-point 2. TCRdb reprocessed the 5' RACE reads via MiXCR and lists one record per CDR3 protein. Of about 60,000 distinct CDR3 sequences listed, roughly 10% were seen once; the top ten hold about 12%. Sequencing was performed on PBMCs. These receptors were collected from a man aged 25-45 years in good health.

This clonotype was observed at least ten times. The V gene is TRBV14, the J gene TRBJ2-7, with 7 positions matching TRBD2. After removal of 5 bases from V and 5 bases from J, the junction contained 9 bases not matched to a gene. CDR1 and CDR2 from the germline V gene are SGHDN and FVKESK. CDR3 length equals 14 residues. This CDR3 reads CASSTYLAVHEQYF. DNA for the CDR3: TGTGCCAGCAGCACGTACCTAGCGGTACACGAGCAGTACTTC.

This clonotype has ten or more counts. The V gene is TRBV11-2, the J gene TRBJ2-5, with TRBD1 matching over 9 bases. The CDR3 has 14 residues. Germline assignment: CDR1 SGHAT and CDR2 FQNNGV. Losses at the gene ends were 5 bases for V and 1 base for J; bases not matched to a gene: 2. The CDR3 nucleotides are TGTGCCAGCAGCCTGACAGGGGGCCAAGAGACCCAGTACTTC. Translation gives CASSLTGGQETQYF.

In regard to this clonotype: One base away lies a much larger clone, so this may be a sequencing read error. This sequence joins TRBV12-3 or TRBV12-4 and TRBJ2-2; 12 bases are shared with TRBD2. The CDR3 runs to 14 residues. V shed 8 bases, J shed 7 bases, and the junction held 5 bases outside the gene matches. The CDR3 coding sequence is TGTGCCAGCCTGACTAGCGGGAGTAGCGGGGAGCTGTTTTTT. Translated, it gives CASLTSGSSGELFF.